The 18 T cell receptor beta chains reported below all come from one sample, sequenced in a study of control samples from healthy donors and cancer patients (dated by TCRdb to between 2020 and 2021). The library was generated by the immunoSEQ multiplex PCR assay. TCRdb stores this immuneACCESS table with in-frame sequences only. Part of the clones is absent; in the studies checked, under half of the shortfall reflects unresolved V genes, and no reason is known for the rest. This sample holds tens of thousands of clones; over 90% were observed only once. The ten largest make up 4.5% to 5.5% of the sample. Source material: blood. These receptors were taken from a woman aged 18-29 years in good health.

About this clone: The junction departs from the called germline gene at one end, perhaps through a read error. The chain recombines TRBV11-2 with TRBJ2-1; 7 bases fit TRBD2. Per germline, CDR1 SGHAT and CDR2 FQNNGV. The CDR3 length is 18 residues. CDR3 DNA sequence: TGTGCCAGCGGCTTAGGCCGATTTGCGGGGGTGGTTTACAATGAGCAGTTCTTC. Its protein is CASGLGRFAGVVYNEQFF. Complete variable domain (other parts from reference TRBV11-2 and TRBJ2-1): EAGVAQSPRYKIIEKRQSVAFWCNPISGHATLYWYQQILGQGPKLLIQFQNNGVVDDSQLPKDRFSAERLKGVDSTLKIQPAKLEDSAVYLCASGLGRFAGVVYNEQFFGPGTRLTVL.

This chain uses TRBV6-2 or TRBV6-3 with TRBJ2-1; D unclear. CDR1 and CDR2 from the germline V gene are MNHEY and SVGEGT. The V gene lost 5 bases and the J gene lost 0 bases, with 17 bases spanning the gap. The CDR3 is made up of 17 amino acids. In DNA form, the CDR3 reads TGTGCCAGCAGTCGTAGGGATAGGCAAAGCTCCTACAATGAGCAGTTCTTC. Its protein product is CASSRRDRQSSYNEQFF.

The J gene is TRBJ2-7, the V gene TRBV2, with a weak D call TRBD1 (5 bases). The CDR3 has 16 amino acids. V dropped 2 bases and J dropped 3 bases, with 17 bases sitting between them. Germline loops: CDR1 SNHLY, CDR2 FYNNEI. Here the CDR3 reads CASSERGATSGYEQYF. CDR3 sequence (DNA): TGTGCCAGCAGTGAACGTGGGGCTACCTCAGGCTACGAGCAGTACTTC.

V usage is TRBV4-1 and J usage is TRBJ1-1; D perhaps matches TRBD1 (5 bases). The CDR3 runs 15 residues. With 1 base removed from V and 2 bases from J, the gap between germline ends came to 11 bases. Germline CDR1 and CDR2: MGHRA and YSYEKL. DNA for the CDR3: TGCGCCAGCAGCCAAGTTCTGGGGCGTAACACTGAAGCTTTCTTT. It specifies CASSQVLGRNTEAFF.

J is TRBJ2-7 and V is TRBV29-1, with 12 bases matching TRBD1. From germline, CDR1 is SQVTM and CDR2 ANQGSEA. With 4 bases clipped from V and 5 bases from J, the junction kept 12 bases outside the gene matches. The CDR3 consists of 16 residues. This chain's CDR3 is CSVGRPTGTGGHEQYF. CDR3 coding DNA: TGCAGCGTTGGGAGACCGACCGGGACAGGGGGCCACGAGCAGTACTTC.

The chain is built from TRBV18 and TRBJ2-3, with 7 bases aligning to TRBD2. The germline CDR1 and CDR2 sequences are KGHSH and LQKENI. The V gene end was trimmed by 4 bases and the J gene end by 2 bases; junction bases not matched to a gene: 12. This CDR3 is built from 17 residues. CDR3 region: CASSLLSTRGYTDTQYF. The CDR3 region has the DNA TGTGCCAGCTCACTACTGTCTACGCGGGGGTACACAGATACGCAGTATTTT.

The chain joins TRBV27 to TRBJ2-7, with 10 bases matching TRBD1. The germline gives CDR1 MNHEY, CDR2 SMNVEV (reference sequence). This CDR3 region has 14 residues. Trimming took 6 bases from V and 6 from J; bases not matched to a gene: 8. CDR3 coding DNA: TGTGCCAGCAGCCTCGGGACAGGGGCCCTCGAGCAGTACTTC. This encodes CASSLGTGALEQYF.

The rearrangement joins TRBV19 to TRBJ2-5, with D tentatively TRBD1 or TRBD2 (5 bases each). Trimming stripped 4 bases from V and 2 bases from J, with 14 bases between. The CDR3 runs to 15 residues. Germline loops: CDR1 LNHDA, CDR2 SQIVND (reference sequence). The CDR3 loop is CASSSYGGTQETQYF. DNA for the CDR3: TGTGCCAGTAGTAGTTATGGGGGAACACAAGAGACCCAGTACTTC.

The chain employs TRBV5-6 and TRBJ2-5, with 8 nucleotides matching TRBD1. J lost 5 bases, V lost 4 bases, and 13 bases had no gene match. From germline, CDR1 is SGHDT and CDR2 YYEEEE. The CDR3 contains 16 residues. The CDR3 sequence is CASSPGRQGARETQYF. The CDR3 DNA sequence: TGTGCCAGCAGCCCGGGCCGTCAGGGGGCGCGGGAGACCCAGTACTTC. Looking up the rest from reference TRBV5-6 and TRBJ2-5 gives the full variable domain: DAGVTQSPTHLIKTRGQQVTLRCSPKSGHDTVSWYQQALGQGPQFIFQYYEEEERQRGNFPDRFSGHQFPNYSSELNVNALLLGDSALYLCASSPGRQGARETQYFGPGTRLLVL.

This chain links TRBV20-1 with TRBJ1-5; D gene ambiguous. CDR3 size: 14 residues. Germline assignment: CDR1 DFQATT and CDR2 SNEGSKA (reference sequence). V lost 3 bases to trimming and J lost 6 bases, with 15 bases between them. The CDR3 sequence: CSASLRDDVQPQHF. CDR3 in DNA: TGCAGTGCTAGTCTGAGGGATGATGTTCAGCCCCAGCATTTT.

The CDR3 reads CASSRTGRYGYTF. In DNA form, the CDR3 reads TGTGCCAGCAGCCGAACAGGGCGCTATGGCTACACCTTC. V gene TRBV21-1 combines with J gene TRBJ1-2; TRBD1 is taken as the D call from the table, unchecked against the DNA. TRBV21-1 is a pseudogene locus. The CDR3 consists of 13 residues.

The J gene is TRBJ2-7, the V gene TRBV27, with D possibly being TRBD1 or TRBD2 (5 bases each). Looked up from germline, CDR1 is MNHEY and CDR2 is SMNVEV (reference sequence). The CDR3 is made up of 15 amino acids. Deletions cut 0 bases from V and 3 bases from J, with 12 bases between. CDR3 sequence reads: CASSLSSGTYYEQYF. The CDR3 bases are TGTGCCAGCAGTTTATCTTCAGGGACCTACTACGAGCAGTACTTC.

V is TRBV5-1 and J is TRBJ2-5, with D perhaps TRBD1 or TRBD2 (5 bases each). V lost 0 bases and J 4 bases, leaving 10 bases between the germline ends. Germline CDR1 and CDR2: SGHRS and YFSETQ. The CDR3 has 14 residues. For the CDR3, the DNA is TGCGCCAGCAGCTTGGCCGAGGGACGAGAGACCCAGTACTTC. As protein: CASSLAEGRETQYF.

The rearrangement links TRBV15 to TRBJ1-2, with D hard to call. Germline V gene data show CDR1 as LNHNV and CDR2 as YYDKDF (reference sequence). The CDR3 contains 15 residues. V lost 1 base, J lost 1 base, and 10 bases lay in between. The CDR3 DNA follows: TGTGCCACCAGCAGAGTTGTCAGCGATAACTATGGCTACACCTTC. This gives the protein CATSRVVSDNYGYTF.

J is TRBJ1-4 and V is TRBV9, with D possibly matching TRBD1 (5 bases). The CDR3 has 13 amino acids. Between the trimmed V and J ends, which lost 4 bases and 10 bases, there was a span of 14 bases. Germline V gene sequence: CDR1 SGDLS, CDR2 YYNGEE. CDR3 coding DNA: TGTGCCAGCAGCCCCCTGGGAGGGGCAAAACTGTTTTTT. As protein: CASSPLGGAKLFF.

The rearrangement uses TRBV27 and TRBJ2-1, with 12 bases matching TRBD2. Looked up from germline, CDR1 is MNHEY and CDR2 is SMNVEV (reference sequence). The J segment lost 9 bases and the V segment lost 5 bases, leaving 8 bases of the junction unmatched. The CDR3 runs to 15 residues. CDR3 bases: TGTGCCAGCAGTAATCTAGCGGGGGGGCTGGGTGAGCAGTTCTTC. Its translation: CASSNLAGGLGEQFF.

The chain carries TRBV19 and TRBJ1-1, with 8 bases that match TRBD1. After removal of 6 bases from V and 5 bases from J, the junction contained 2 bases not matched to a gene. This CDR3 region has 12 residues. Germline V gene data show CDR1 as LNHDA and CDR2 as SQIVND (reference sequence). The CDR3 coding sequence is TGTGCCAGTAGACAGGGGGGAACTGAAGCTTTCTTT. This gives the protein CASRQGGTEAFF.

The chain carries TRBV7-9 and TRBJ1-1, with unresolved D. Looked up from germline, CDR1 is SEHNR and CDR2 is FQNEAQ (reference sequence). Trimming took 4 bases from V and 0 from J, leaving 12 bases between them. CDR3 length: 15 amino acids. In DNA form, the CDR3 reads TGTGCCAGCAGCTCGCAGACCTCGATGAACACTGAAGCTTTCTTT. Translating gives CASSSQTSMNTEAFF.